This note documents a single T cell receptor (beta chain) sequence. The source of the sample is a study of T cell responses to AZD1222 COVID-19 vaccine. Assay: immunoSEQ multiplex PCR; the TCRdb copy retains only in-frame clones and omits some. The sample carries 130,000 or so clones, approximately 91% recorded once. The germline V gene encodes CDR1 SGHRS and CDR2 YFSETQ. V shed 4 bases and J shed 4 bases, with 14 bases lying between them. The CDR3 extends over 14 amino acids. The sequence was obtained from an adult who received the AZD1222 COVID-19 vaccine. The genes are TRBV5-1 and TRBJ2-5; tentatively, D is TRBD1 (6 bases). The material sequenced was peripheral blood, taken 28 days after the second AZD1222 dose. The CDR3 DNA sequence: TGCGCCAGCAGCCAGGGGTTGGCGGCAGAGACCCAGTACTTC. Translating gives CASSQGLAAETQYF.